These 22 T cell receptor beta chains share one sample of origin, sequenced in a study of T-cell memory formation after mild COVID-19. TCRdb analysed the 5' RACE reads with MiXCR anew, one entry per CDR3 protein. Here the sample spans around 250,000 distinct CDR3 sequences, approximately 15% being singletons. The sample comprised PBMCs or a T cell subset sorted from them (not recorded which). The receptor set was obtained from a man aged 18 to 30 who had mild COVID-19 (a few samples of this study predate the infection). Cell type and time point are not known.

J is TRBJ2-5 and V is TRBV5-1; no definite D call. The V and J ends lost 4 bases and 0 bases respectively, with 7 bases between them. Germline CDR1 and CDR2: SGHRS and YFSETQ. The CDR3 spans 13 residues. The CDR3 here is CASSVRDQETQYF. CDR3 sequence (DNA): TGCGCCAGCAGCGTCCGGGACCAAGAGACCCAGTACTTC.

This chain joins TRBV6-2 or TRBV6-3 and TRBJ2-7; 8 bases line up with TRBD1. Per germline, CDR1 MNHEY and CDR2 SVGEGT. The CDR3 totals 16 residues. The V segment lost 2 bases and the J segment 0 bases; nucleotides outside the gene matches: 6. The CDR3 here is CASSYHPGGISYEQYF. For the CDR3, the DNA is TGTGCCAGCAGTTACCATCCAGGGGGCATCTCCTACGAGCAGTACTTC.

V gene TRBV12-3 or TRBV12-4 combines with J gene TRBJ2-7; D might be TRBD2 (5 bases). The V and J ends lost 6 bases and 5 bases respectively, with 17 bases between them. This CDR3 comprises 14 residues. This CDR3 is CASSSTGDRHEQYF. CDR3 nucleotides: TGTGCCAGCAGCTCCACCGGGGATCGGCACGAGCAGTACTTC.

This sequence joins TRBV14 and TRBJ2-1; D tentatively reads TRBD1 or TRBD2 (5 bases each). Trimming stripped 3 bases from V and 5 bases from J, with 20 bases between. Germline V lookup: CDR1 SGHDN, CDR2 FVKESK. The CDR3 spans 17 residues. The CDR3 is CASSQALRMGENNEQFF. In DNA form, the CDR3 reads TGTGCCAGCAGCCAGGCCTTGAGGATGGGGGAAAACAATGAGCAGTTCTTC.

This clonotype showed up just a few times. CDR3 protein: CASSFDRVPYNEQFF. CDR3 bases: TGTGCCAGCAGCTTTGACAGGGTCCCCTACAATGAGCAGTTCTTC. The rearrangement links TRBV6-5 to TRBJ2-1; 7 positions agree with TRBD1. Germline CDR1 and CDR2: MNHEY and SVGAGI. This CDR3 spans 15 amino acids. The V gene end was trimmed by 6 bases and the J gene end by 2 bases; junction bases not matched to a gene: 7.

V usage is TRBV20-1 and J usage is TRBJ1-6; tentative D call: TRBD1 (6 bases). Trimming shortened V by 2 bases and J by 10 bases, and 18 bases separated the two germline ends. From germline, CDR1 is DFQATT and CDR2 SNEGSKA (reference sequence). This CDR3 is built from 15 residues. In nucleotides, the CDR3 is TGCAGTGCTAGAACCCCGGGCCCAGGGGAATCACCCCTCCACTTT. Translation gives CSARTPGPGESPLHF.

The rearrangement joins TRBV4-3 to TRBJ2-1, with D perhaps being TRBD1 or TRBD2 (5 bases each). CDR1 and CDR2 from the germline V gene are LGHNA and YSLEER. Trimming removed 5 bases at V and 4 bases at J, with 15 bases between. This CDR3 comprises 15 residues. The CDR3 here is CASSAGTARYNEQFF. For the CDR3, the DNA is TGCGCCAGCAGCGCCGGGACGGCCCGATACAATGAGCAGTTCTTC.

The rearrangement uses TRBV3-1 and TRBJ1-4, with TRBD1 matching 7 bases. Germline CDR1 reads LGHDT; CDR2 reads YNNKEL (reference sequence). Germline trimming cut 1 base from V and 0 bases from J; bases unmatched to any gene: 2. The CDR3 has 16 residues. CDR3 sequence (DNA): TGTGCCAGCAGCCAAGCCGGGACAGCAACTAATGAAAAACTGTTTTTT. Translating gives CASSQAGTATNEKLFF.

This clonotype came up many times. The V and J genes are TRBV7-9 and TRBJ1-5, with unresolved D. From germline, CDR1 is SEHNR and CDR2 FQNEAQ (reference sequence). The CDR3 has 13 residues. Trimming took 6 bases from V and 4 from J, leaving 10 bases between them. In nucleotides, the CDR3 is TGTGCCAGCAGTCTTCCGGGGAATCAGCCCCAGCATTTT. Protein sequence: CASSLPGNQPQHF.

This clonotype was observed a handful of times. The chain joins TRBV6-1 to TRBJ1-2, with D unresolved. Germline values: CDR1 MNHNS, CDR2 SASEGT. Trimming left V 0 bases short and J 2 bases short, with 4 bases between. The CDR3 covers 13 residues. The CDR3 loop reads CASSEAGNYGYTF. The CDR3 DNA sequence: TGTGCCAGCAGTGAAGCAGGGAACTATGGCTACACCTTC.

This clonotype was counted many times. The chain combines TRBV11-2 with TRBJ2-5, with D tentatively TRBD2 (6 bases). Germline V CDR1 and CDR2: SGHAT, FQNNGV. The V end lost 5 bases, the J end lost 4 bases, and 11 bases lay between the germline ends. The CDR3 runs to 13 residues. The chain's CDR3 is CASSQRRGETQYF. The CDR3 bases are TGTGCCAGCAGCCAACGGCGGGGAGAGACCCAGTACTTC. The whole variable domain, remainder taken from reference TRBV11-2 and TRBJ2-5, is EAGVAQSPRYKIIEKRQSVAFWCNPISGHATLYWYQQILGQGPKLLIQFQNNGVVDDSQLPKDRFSAERLKGVDSTLKIQPAKLEDSAVYLCASSQRRGETQYFGPGTRLLVL.

The V and J genes are TRBV5-1 and TRBJ1-2; tentatively, D is TRBD1 (5 bases). The CDR3 contains 16 residues. V lost 4 bases, J lost 4 bases, and 20 bases lay in between. In germline, CDR1 is SGHRS, CDR2 YFSETQ. CDR3 sequence (DNA): TGCGCCAGCAGCGCCGTAACAGGAGCCGTTGGCTATGGCTACACCTTC. It is translated as CASSAVTGAVGYGYTF. The entire variable domain, with the rest obtained from reference TRBV5-1 and TRBJ1-2, is as follows: KAGVTQTPRYLIKTRGQQVTLSCSPISGHRSVSWYQQTPGQGLQFLFEYFSETQRNKGNFPGRFSGRQFSNSRSEMNVSTLELGDSALYLCASSAVTGAVGYGYTFGSGTRLTVV.

This clonotype has only a few counts. The rearrangement links TRBV11-1 to TRBJ1-6, with TRBD1 matching 11 bases. This CDR3 contains 14 residues. Unmatched junction bases numbered 8, after V lost 5 bases and J lost 14 bases. Germline V CDR1 and CDR2: SGHAT, FQDESV (reference sequence). Written as DNA, the CDR3 is TGTGCCAGCAGCAACGGACAGGGGGCGTATTCCCTCCACTTT. Amino acid sequence: CASSNGQGAYSLHF.

This clonotype was seen a few times. The chain combines TRBV20-1 with TRBJ2-5; perhaps D is TRBD1 or TRBD2 (6 bases each). Deletions cut 0 bases from V and 5 bases from J, with 16 bases between. CDR1 is DFQATT and CDR2 is SNEGSKA in the germline V gene (reference sequence). The CDR3 has 15 amino acids. CDR3 nucleotides: TGCAGTGCTAGAGATTTTACGGGGGCGCAGGAGACCCAGTACTTC. This gives the protein CSARDFTGAQETQYF.

The chain employs TRBV5-1 and TRBJ2-2; D gene ambiguous. CDR3 length: 11 amino acids. Germline assignment: CDR1 SGHRS and CDR2 YFSETQ. V was clipped by 7 bases and J by 7 bases, with 8 bases between them. CDR3 residues: CASGRDGELFF. For the CDR3, the DNA is TGCGCCAGCGGCCGCGACGGGGAGCTGTTTTTT.

The table lists this clonotype with a few counts. In DNA form, the CDR3 reads TGTGCCAGCAGCTTTACAGGGGATAGGAACACTGAAGCTTTCTTT. It is translated as CASSFTGDRNTEAFF. This chain connects TRBV7-8 to TRBJ1-1, with 7 bases aligning to TRBD1. Germline lookup yields CDR1 SGHVS and CDR2 FQNEAQ. V lost 3 bases and J lost 1; bases outside the gene matches: 5. The CDR3 sequence is 15 residues long.

V is TRBV7-6 and J is TRBJ2-2, with D hard to call. V was clipped by 8 bases and J by 4 bases, with 14 bases between them. The CDR3 totals 14 residues. CDR1 and CDR2 (germline): SGHVS, FNYEAQ. For the CDR3, the DNA is TGTGCCAGCGCGGCCCGAAGAGGCACCGGGGAGCTGTTTTTT. Protein product: CASAARRGTGELFF.

The chain combines TRBV2 with TRBJ2-2; D not resolved. The V gene's germline CDR1 is SNHLY and CDR2 FYNNEI. V was cut by 4 bases and J by 5 bases, with 11 bases left in between. The CDR3 is 14 amino acids. The CDR3 region is CASSAEDLTGELFF. CDR3 coding DNA: TGTGCCAGCAGTGCCGAGGATTTAACCGGGGAGCTGTTTTTT.

This clonotype occurred a few times. The V and J genes are TRBV5-1 and TRBJ2-3, with D possibly matching TRBD1 (5 bases). Per germline, CDR1 SGHRS and CDR2 YFSETQ. Between the trimmed V and J ends, which lost 1 base and 2 bases, there was a span of 8 bases. This CDR3 is 14 amino acids long. CDR3 sequence (DNA): TGCGCCAGCAGCTTGAGACAGCCCACAGATACGCAGTATTTT. Translated: CASSLRQPTDTQYF. Drawing the rest from reference TRBV5-1 and TRBJ2-3, the complete variable domain is KAGVTQTPRYLIKTRGQQVTLSCSPISGHRSVSWYQQTPGQGLQFLFEYFSETQRNKGNFPGRFSGRQFSNSRSEMNVSTLELGDSALYLCASSLRQPTDTQYFGPGTRLTVL.

The V gene is TRBV11-2, the J gene TRBJ2-4; 10 bases are shared with TRBD2. The CDR3 has 17 residues. Trimming at V came to 3 bases and at J to 6 bases, leaving 11 bases not matched to a gene. Germline V gives CDR1 SGHAT, CDR2 FQNNGV. DNA for the CDR3: TGTGCCAGCAGCTTTATTCCGCGTAGCGGGGGGATAAACATTCAGTACTTC. This encodes CASSFIPRSGGINIQYF.

This clonotype was observed a handful of times. The V gene is TRBV19, the J gene TRBJ1-1; D is ambiguous. Germline V gene lookup returns CDR1 LNHDA and CDR2 SQIVND (reference sequence). The CDR3 is 15 amino acids. V lost 6 bases and J lost 5, with 19 bases in between. CDR3 sequence reads: CASSVEGWSGTEAFF. CDR3 in DNA: TGTGCCAGTAGCGTGGAGGGATGGTCGGGTACTGAAGCTTTCTTT.

This clonotype was seen more than once but under ten times. The chain joins TRBV6-2 or TRBV6-3 to TRBJ1-5, with D possibly being TRBD1 (6 bases). CDR1 and CDR2 (germline): MNHEY, SVGEGT. Trimming removed 6 bases at V and 11 bases at J, with 20 bases between. The CDR3 runs 14 residues. DNA of the CDR3: TGTGCCAGCAGCACCTCCCCGCAGGGGAGCACCCAGCATTTT. Translating it yields CASSTSPQGSTQHF.